The entry that follows covers one TCR beta chain sequence. V was pared by 4 bases and J by 2 bases, with 13 bases between. Germline-derived CDR1 and CDR2 are SGDLS and YYNGEE. This CDR3 spans 15 amino acids. The data stem from a study of blood T cell repertoires in COVID-19. Overall study: Acute and convalescent COVID-19 samples came from the United States, Italy and Spain. Sample material is recorded as cDNA or gDNA derived from T cells, B-cell-depleted T cells, or PBMCs.

Authors' analysis steps: Estimation of nucleated cell counts was performed using reference gene primer amplification. Here immunoSEQ multiplex PCR was the method, and the copy in TCRdb shows in-frame clones only, minus some. V and J calls and clone size are given by that table; D and trimming were obtained from the DNA. The data hold around 94,000 clones, with approximately 90% observed a single time. The sequenced sample was peripheral blood. The J gene is TRBJ2-1, the V gene TRBV9; D is possibly TRBD2 (5 bases). This sequence was found in a man aged 45-65 years with active COVID-19. The CDR3 loop reads CASSSSGSAYNEQFF. The CDR3, as DNA: TGTGCCAGCAGCTCTTCGGGGTCAGCCTACAATGAGCAGTTCTTC.